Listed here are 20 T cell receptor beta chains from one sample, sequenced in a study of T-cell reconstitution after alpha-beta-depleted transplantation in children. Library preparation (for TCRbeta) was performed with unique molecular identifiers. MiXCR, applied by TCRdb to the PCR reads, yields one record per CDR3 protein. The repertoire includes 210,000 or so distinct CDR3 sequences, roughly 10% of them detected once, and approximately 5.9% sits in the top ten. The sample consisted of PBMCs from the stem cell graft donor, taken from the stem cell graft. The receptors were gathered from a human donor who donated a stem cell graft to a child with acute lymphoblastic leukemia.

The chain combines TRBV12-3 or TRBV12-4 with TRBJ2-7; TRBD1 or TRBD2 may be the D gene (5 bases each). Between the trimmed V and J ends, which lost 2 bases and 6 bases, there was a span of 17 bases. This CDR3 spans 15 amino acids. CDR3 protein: CASSLIGGTSREQYF. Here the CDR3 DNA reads TGTGCCAGCAGTTTAATTGGGGGAACTTCCCGCGAGCAGTACTTC.

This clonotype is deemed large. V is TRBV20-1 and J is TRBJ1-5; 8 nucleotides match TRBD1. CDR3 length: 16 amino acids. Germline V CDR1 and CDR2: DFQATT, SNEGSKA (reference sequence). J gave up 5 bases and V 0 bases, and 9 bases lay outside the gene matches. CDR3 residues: CSARERQGILDQPQHF. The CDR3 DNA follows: TGCAGTGCTAGAGAACGACAGGGGATTTTAGATCAGCCCCAGCATTTT.

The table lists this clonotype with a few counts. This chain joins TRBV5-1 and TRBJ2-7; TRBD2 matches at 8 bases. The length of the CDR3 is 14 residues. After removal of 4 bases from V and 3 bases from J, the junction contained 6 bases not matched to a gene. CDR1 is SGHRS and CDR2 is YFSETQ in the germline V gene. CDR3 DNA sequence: TGCGCCAGCAGCCGGGAGGGGGGTCTCTACGAGCAGTACTTC. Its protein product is CASSREGGLYEQYF.

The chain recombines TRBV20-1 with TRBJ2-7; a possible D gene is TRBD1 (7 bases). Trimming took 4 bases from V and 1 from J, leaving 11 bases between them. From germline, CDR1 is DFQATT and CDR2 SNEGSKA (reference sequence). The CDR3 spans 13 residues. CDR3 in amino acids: CSAIQGTSYEQYF. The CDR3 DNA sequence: TGCAGTGCTATACAGGGGACTTCCTACGAGCAGTACTTC.

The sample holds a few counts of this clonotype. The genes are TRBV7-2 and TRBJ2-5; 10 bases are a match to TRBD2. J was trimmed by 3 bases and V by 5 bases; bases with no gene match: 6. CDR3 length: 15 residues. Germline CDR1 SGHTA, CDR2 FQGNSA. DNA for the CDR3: TGTGCCAGCAGCCGACATCTAGCGGGGGAAGAGACCCAGTACTTC. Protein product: CASSRHLAGEETQYF.

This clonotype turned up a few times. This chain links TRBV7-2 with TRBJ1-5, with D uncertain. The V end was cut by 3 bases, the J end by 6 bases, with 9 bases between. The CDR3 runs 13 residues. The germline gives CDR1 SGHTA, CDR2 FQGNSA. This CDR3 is CASSFSSSQPQHF. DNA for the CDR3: TGTGCCAGCAGCTTTAGCAGTAGTCAGCCCCAGCATTTT.

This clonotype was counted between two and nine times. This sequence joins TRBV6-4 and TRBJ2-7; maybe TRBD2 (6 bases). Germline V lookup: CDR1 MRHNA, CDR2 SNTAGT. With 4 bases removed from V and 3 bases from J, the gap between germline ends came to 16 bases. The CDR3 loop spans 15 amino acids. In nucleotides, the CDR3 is TGTGCCAGCAGTGCTGAGGAGGGACTCGGCTACGAGCAGTACTTC. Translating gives CASSAEEGLGYEQYF.

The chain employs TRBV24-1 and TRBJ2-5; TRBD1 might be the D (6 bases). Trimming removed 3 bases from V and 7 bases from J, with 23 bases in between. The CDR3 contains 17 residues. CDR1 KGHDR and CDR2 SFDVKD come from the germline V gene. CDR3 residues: CATSDQGSGAESGTQYF. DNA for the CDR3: TGTGCCACCAGTGATCAGGGGTCGGGCGCAGAAAGCGGGACCCAGTACTTC.

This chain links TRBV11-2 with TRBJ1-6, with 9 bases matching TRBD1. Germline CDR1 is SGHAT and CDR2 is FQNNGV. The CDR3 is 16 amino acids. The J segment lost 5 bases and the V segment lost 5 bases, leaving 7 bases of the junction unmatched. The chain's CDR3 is CASSVRDRVHNSPLHF. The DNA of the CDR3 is TGTGCCAGCAGCGTCCGGGACAGGGTCCATAATTCACCCCTCCACTTT.

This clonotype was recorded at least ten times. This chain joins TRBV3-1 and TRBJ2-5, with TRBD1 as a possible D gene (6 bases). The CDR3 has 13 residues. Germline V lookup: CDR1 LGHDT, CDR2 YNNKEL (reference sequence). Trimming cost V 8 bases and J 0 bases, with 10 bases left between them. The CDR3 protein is CASGRQDQETQYF. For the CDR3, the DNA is TGTGCCAGCGGCCGACAGGACCAAGAGACCCAGTACTTC.

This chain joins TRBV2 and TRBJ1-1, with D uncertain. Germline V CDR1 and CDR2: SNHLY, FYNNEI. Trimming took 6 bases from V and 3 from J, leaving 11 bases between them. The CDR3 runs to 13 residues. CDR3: CASRFGIDTEAFF. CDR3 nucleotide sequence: TGTGCCAGCAGATTTGGGATCGACACTGAAGCTTTCTTT.

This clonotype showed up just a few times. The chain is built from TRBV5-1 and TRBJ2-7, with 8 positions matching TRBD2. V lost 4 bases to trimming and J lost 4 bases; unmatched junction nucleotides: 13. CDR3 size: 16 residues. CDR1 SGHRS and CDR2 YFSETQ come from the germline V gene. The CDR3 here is CASSPGRGAKTYEQYF. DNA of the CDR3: TGCGCCAGCAGCCCTGGGCGGGGGGCCAAGACTTACGAGCAGTACTTC.

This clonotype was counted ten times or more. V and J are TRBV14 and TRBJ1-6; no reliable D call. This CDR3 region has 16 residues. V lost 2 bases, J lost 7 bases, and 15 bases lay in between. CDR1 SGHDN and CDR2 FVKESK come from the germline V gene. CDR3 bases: TGTGCCAGCAGCCAATTAGGGATTTGGAGGAATTCACCCCTCCACTTT. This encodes CASSQLGIWRNSPLHF.

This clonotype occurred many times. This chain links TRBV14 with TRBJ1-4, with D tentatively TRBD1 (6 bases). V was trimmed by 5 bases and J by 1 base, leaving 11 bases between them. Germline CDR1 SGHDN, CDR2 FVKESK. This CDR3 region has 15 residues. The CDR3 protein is CASSYEQGTNEKLFF. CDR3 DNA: TGTGCCAGCAGCTACGAACAGGGAACTAATGAAAAACTGTTTTTT.

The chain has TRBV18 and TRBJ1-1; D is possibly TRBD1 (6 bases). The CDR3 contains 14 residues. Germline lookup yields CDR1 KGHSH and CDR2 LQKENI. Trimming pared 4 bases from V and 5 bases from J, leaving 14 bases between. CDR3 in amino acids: CASSLQGSETEAFF. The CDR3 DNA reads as TGTGCCAGCTCACTGCAGGGGTCGGAAACTGAAGCTTTCTTT.

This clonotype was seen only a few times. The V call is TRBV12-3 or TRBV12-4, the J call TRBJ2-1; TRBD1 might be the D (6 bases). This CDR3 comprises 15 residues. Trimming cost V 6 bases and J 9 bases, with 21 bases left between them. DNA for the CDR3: TGTGCCAGCAGAGGGGGAAGGGTTAGCTTCGGTGAGCAGTTCTTC. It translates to CASRGGRVSFGEQFF.

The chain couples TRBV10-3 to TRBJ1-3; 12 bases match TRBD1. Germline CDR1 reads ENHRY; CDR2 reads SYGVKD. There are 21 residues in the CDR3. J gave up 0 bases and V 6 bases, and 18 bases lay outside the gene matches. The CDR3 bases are TGTGCCATCAGAAGCCCCCGGGACAGGGGGCGCTTAGGGGTCTCTGGAAACACCATATATTTT. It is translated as CAIRSPRDRGRLGVSGNTIYF.

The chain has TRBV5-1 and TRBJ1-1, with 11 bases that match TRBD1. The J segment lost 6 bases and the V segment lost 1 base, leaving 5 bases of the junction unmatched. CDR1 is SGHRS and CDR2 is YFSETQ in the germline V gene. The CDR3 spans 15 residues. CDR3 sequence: CASSLMWTGGSEAFF. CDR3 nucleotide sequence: TGCGCCAGCAGCTTGATGTGGACAGGGGGCTCTGAAGCTTTCTTT.

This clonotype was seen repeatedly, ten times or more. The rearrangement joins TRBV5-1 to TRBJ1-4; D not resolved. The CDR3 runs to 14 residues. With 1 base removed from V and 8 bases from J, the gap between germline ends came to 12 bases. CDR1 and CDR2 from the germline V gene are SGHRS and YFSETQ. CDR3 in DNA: TGCGCCAGCAGCTTGTTCGGTGGGCAGGAAAAACTGTTTTTT. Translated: CASSLFGGQEKLFF.

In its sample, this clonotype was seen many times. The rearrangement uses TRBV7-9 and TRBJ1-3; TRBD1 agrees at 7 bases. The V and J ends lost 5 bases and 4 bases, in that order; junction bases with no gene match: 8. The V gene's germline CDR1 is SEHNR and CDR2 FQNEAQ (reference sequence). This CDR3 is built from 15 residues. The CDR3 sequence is CASSQLPGQGNTIYF. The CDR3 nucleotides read TGTGCCAGCAGCCAACTACCGGGACAGGGAAACACCATATATTTT.